This TCR beta chain was identified during a study of CD8 T cells in Susac syndrome. Concerning this clonotype itself: Its matching antigen is unknown.

Random hexamers primed reverse transcription of about 0.5 to 1 ug RNA. MiXCR, run by TCRdb on the immunoSEQ multiplex PCR reads, gives a single entry per CDR3 protein. The table lists some 260,000 distinct CDR3 sequences, roughly 81% of them singletons. Germline CDR1 reads SGHNT; CDR2 reads YYREEE (reference sequence). This CDR3 comprises 15 residues. The V and J ends lost 4 bases and 2 bases, in that order; junction bases with no gene match: 7. Whole-study findings and limits: The study conceded that relatively few individuals underwent its TCR sequencing and HLA analysis.

Negative isolation was used for CD8+ and CD4+ T cells, and FACS enrichment was applied to TEMRA cells. The material sequenced was CD8+ T cells from PBMCs. The receptor was isolated from a human donor with multiple sclerosis. The chain uses TRBV5-4 and TRBJ2-7; 9 bases are a match to TRBD2. CDR3 amino acids: CASSPPGLAPYEQYF. Written as DNA, the CDR3 is TGTGCCAGCAGCCCTCCTGGACTAGCGCCCTACGAGCAGTACTTC.